Shown below are 21 T cell receptor beta chains from a single sample sequenced in a study of tumor-infiltrating lymphocytes in primary liver carcinoma. Researchers generated TCR beta cDNA from approximately 0.55 ug of total RNA, relying on a constant-region primer. Slightly modified ARM-PCR with three nested multiplex PCR rounds yielded TCR beta libraries. Both of the initial two PCR rounds ran for about 9 cycles and employed TRBV1-TRBV30 forward primers alongside a C-beta reverse primer. TCRdb re-analysed the multiplex PCR reads in MiXCR, keeping a single row per CDR3 protein. The data contain 300,000 to 400,000 distinct CDR3 sequences, approximately 64% of them singletons. They got blood RNA out of unsorted whole blood and also pulled out germline DNA. Material for sequencing was peripheral blood. These receptors were collected from a middle-aged man with primary liver carcinoma and hepatitis B virus infection.

The chain joins TRBV28 to TRBJ2-5; 8 nucleotides align to TRBD1. Losses at the gene ends were 6 bases for V and 5 bases for J; bases not matched to a gene: 5. CDR3 length equals 13 residues. Germline loops: CDR1 MDHEN, CDR2 SYDVKM. In DNA, the CDR3 is TGTGCCAGCAGGCAGACAGGGGCGGAGACCCAGTACTTC. This encodes CASRQTGAETQYF. The complete variable domain, with remaining parts taken from reference TRBV28 and TRBJ2-5, reads DVKVTQSSRYLVKRTGEKVFLECVQDMDHENMFWYRQDPGLGLRLIYFSYDVKMKEKGDIPEGYSVSREKKERFSLILESASTNQTSMYLCASRQTGAETQYFGPGTRLLVL.

The gene calls are TRBV19 and TRBJ1-1, with 7 bases matching TRBD1. The CDR3 is 15 residues long. In germline, CDR1 is LNHDA, CDR2 SQIVND (reference sequence). V trimming: 5 bases; J trimming: 1 base; junction bases outside the gene matches: 7. The chain's CDR3 is CASSPRTGGNTEAFF. CDR3 DNA: TGTGCCAGTAGTCCACGGACAGGTGGGAACACTGAAGCTTTCTTT. Drawing the rest from reference TRBV19 and TRBJ1-1, the complete variable domain is DGGITQSPKYLFRKEGQNVTLSCEQNLNHDAMYWYRQDPGQGLRLIYYSQIVNDFQKGDIAEGYSVSREKKESFPLTVTSAQKNPTAFYLCASSPRTGGNTEAFFGQGTRLTVV.

CDR3 DNA: TGTGCTAGTGGTTTGGCAGGACTAGCGGGAGTTCAGTTCTTC. Protein product: CASGLAGLAGVQFF. The V call is TRBV12-5, the J call TRBJ2-1, with 13 nucleotides matching TRBD2. This CDR3 has 14 residues. Germline lookup yields CDR1 LGHNT and CDR2 FRNRAP. Germline trimming cut 1 base from V and 13 bases from J; bases unmatched to any gene: 4.

Notes on this clonotype: A much larger clone differs from this one at a single base, so this may be a read error. This chain uses TRBV4-1 with TRBJ2-3, with 7 bases that match TRBD1. In germline, CDR1 is MGHRA, CDR2 YSYEKL. The length of the CDR3 is 14 residues. CDR3 residues: CASSQEEGADAQYF. The DNA for the CDR3 is TGCGCCAGCAGCCAAGAAGAGGGGGCAGATGCGCAGTATTTT.

This clonotype was counted at least ten times. This chain connects TRBV6-5 to TRBJ1-2; D unclear. Trimming pared 4 bases from V and 0 bases from J, leaving 12 bases between. Germline V gene lookup returns CDR1 MNHEY and CDR2 SVGAGI. The CDR3 is made up of 15 amino acids. CDR3 sequence reads: CASSSPWGSNYGYTF. CDR3 bases: TGTGCCAGCAGTTCTCCTTGGGGTTCTAACTATGGCTACACCTTC.

As concerns this clonotype: This clone may be a read error of a much larger clone one base away. The chain links TRBV4-3 to TRBJ2-2; tentatively, D is TRBD1 (6 bases). The CDR3 is 15 amino acids. The germline gives CDR1 LGHNA, CDR2 YSLEER. CDR3 loop: CASSQQGSQTGELLF. Written as DNA, the CDR3 is TGCGCCAGCAGCCAACAGGGGTCCCAGACCGGGGAGCTGCTTTTT.

This chain links TRBV7-8 with TRBJ1-5, with no clear D. This CDR3 region has 15 residues. Germline V gene data show CDR1 as SGHVS and CDR2 as FQNEAQ. V was pared by 1 base and J by 3 bases, with 10 bases between. The CDR3: CASSLVVSFNQPQHF. CDR3 DNA: TGTGCCAGCAGCTTAGTAGTCAGCTTCAATCAGCCCCAGCATTTT.

The chain links TRBV6-5 to TRBJ2-2, with D tentatively TRBD1 (6 bases). The CDR3 is made up of 17 amino acids. The germline V gene encodes CDR1 MNHEY and CDR2 SVGAGI. V lost 4 bases and J lost 7, with 22 bases in between. The CDR3 protein is CASSFRTPTGLGGELFF. DNA of the CDR3: TGTGCCAGCAGTTTTCGCACCCCAACAGGGTTGGGCGGGGAGCTGTTTTTT.

The rearrangement joins TRBV11-2 to TRBJ1-5; D gene unclear. CDR1 and CDR2 from the germline V gene are SGHAT and FQNNGV. The CDR3 spans 13 residues. The V gene lost 7 bases and the J gene lost 9 bases, with 16 bases spanning the gap. Here the CDR3 DNA reads TGTGCCAGCATCTTGGCCCTGGGTCCGCCCCAGCATTTT. Encoded protein: CASILALGPPQHF.

This chain uses TRBV2 with TRBJ2-1, with D perhaps matching TRBD1 or TRBD2 (5 bases each). Germline values: CDR1 SNHLY, CDR2 FYNNEI. The CDR3 runs 17 residues. Trimming stripped 4 bases from V and 2 bases from J, with 18 bases between. The CDR3 DNA follows: TGTGCCAGCAGTGGAGCCCCTACTGGGGGACCCTACAATGAGCAGTTCTTC. Translating it yields CASSGAPTGGPYNEQFF. Together with reference TRBV2 and TRBJ2-1, the CDR3 gives the full variable domain: EPEVTQTPSHQVTQMGQEVILRCVPISNHLYFYWYRQILGQKVEFLVSFYNNEISEKSEIFDDQFSVERPDGSNFTLKIRSTKLEDSAMYFCASSGAPTGGPYNEQFFGPGTRLTVL.

On this clonotype itself: One end of the junction varies from germline; a read error may be responsible. The rearrangement joins TRBV14 to TRBJ2-7; D unresolved. Germline CDR1 is SGHDN and CDR2 is FVKESK. The CDR3 is 12 residues long. This chain's CDR3 is CTSSQDFREQYF. CDR3 nucleotide sequence: TGTACCAGCAGCCAAGATTTCCGCGAGCAGTACTTC.

Details on this clonotype: Given a much more abundant clone one base away, this may be a read error. The rearrangement uses TRBV12-3 or TRBV12-4 and TRBJ2-3, with D perhaps matching TRBD1 or TRBD2 (5 bases each). This CDR3 has 15 residues. CDR3 sequence (DNA): TGTGCCAGCAGTTTAACAGGAGAGGGTCCAGATATGCAGTATTTT. It yields the protein CASSLTGEGPDMQYF.

V gene TRBV2 combines with J gene TRBJ2-5, with 9 bases that match TRBD2. The length of the CDR3 is 17 residues. CDR1 is SNHLY, CDR2 FYNNEI, per germline. Trimming cost V 3 bases and J 0 bases; bases outside gene matches: 8. As DNA, the CDR3 is TGTGCCAGCAGTGATGTACTAGCGGGCCGAGACCAAGAGACCCAGTACTTC. Its translation: CASSDVLAGRDQETQYF.

To note about this clonotype: This may be a read error: a much more frequent sequence differs by one nucleotide. The CDR3 bases are TGCGCCAGCAGCTCTACAGGGTGGGAGACCCAGTACTTC. Residues: CASSSTGWETQYF. The genes are TRBV10-2 and TRBJ2-5; perhaps TRBD1 as D (6 bases). Germline lookup yields CDR1 WSHSY and CDR2 SAAADI. V was clipped by 6 bases and J by 5 bases, with 13 bases between them. The CDR3 sequence is 13 residues long.

This clonotype was observed a handful of times. The chain couples TRBV12-3 or TRBV12-4 to TRBJ1-2; possible D gene TRBD1, 5 bases. The CDR3 has 15 amino acids. Trimming removed 3 bases from V and 4 bases from J, with 15 bases in between. DNA for the CDR3: TGTGCCAGCAGTTTTGGGACGACAGCCGTCTATGGCTACACCTTC. Protein sequence: CASSFGTTAVYGYTF.

V usage is TRBV13 and J usage is TRBJ2-1, with 8 bases lining up with TRBD2. V lost 5 bases and J lost 3; bases outside the gene matches: 6. This CDR3 contains 15 residues. CDR1 and CDR2 (germline): PRHDT, FYEKMQ (reference sequence). This CDR3 is CASSQSGTSYNEQFF. The CDR3 DNA reads as TGTGCCAGCAGCCAATCCGGGACTAGCTACAATGAGCAGTTCTTC.

Concerning this clonotype itself: With a much larger clone just one base away, this may be a read error. The chain uses TRBV6-5 and TRBJ2-3; D unclear. The CDR3 loop spans 15 amino acids. Germline V CDR1 and CDR2: MNHEY, SVGAGI. The V gene lost 6 bases and the J gene lost 2 bases, with 15 bases spanning the gap. CDR3 sequence: CASRSSRRNTDTQYF. The CDR3 coding sequence is TGTGCCAGCAGGTCGAGTAGGCGGAACACAGATACGCAGTATTTT.

As to this clonotype: This may be a read error: a much more frequent sequence differs by one nucleotide. This chain uses TRBV10-1 with TRBJ2-1, with TRBD2 identical over 8 bases. The V gene's germline CDR1 is WNHNN and CDR2 SYGVQD (reference sequence). The CDR3 contains 16 residues. The CDR3 bases are TGCGCCAGCAGTGACCAGAGCGGGAGCTCCCACAATGAGCAGTTCTTC. It specifies CASSDQSGSSHNEQFF.

In regard to this clonotype: The junction differs from germline at one of its ends, possibly a read error. The chain carries TRBV11-2 and TRBJ2-2; D ambiguous. CDR3 size: 14 residues. CDR1 is SGHAT, CDR2 FQNNGV, per germline. In nucleotides, the CDR3 is TGTGCCAGTAGCTTTGAGAGTTGGGCCGGGGAGCTGTTTTTT. Its translation: CASSFESWAGELFF.

This clonotype came up once. A much larger clone is a single base away; this may be a read error. The chain employs TRBV4-3 and TRBJ2-1, with a tentative D call TRBD2 (6 bases). Germline values: CDR1 LGHNA, CDR2 YSLEER. This CDR3 spans 14 amino acids. The CDR3 loop reads CASNQGEAYNEQFF. CDR3 in DNA: TGCGCCAGCAACCAAGGGGAGGCCTACAATGAGCAGTTCTTC.

Points on this clonotype: A junction end diverges from the germline sequence, so it may reflect a read error. The V gene is TRBV4-2, the J gene TRBJ1-1; possible D gene TRBD1, 6 bases. Per germline, CDR1 LGHNA and CDR2 YNFKEQ. The CDR3 is 15 residues long. CDR3 loop: CASSQAGAMNSEAFF. CDR3 sequence (DNA): TGTGCCAGCAGTCAAGCGGGGGCCATGAACAGTGAAGCTTTCTTT.